Listed below are T cell receptor beta chains from one sample, sequenced in a study of Graves' ophthalmopathy and Graves' hyperthyroidism. In TCRdb, the multiplex PCR reads were re-called with MiXCR into one record per CDR3 protein. This table holds about 240,000 distinct CDR3 sequences, around 50% found once. Sequenced input: peripheral blood. The origin of the receptors is an adult man with Graves' ophthalmopathy. Both conserved end residues are part of each CDR3. A D gene is named only where the DNA matches it firmly. Part of the rows lack a size; the others show once, few, many or a class for expanded clones.

-,many,TRBJ2-6,TRBV7-6,TGTGCCAGCAGCTTACGCTCTGGGGCCAACGTCCTGACTTTC,CASSLRSGANVLTF
TRBD1,-,TRBJ1-5,TRBV5-8,TGTGCCGGTCCCCGGGACAGCGGGAATCAGCCCCAGCATTTT,CAGPRDSGNQPQHF
-,few,TRBJ2-2,TRBV9,TGTGCCAGCAGCCAAGCGGCCACACTACGGGAGCTGTTTTTT,CASSQAATLRELFF
TRBD1,-,TRBJ2-3,TRBV7-8,TGTGCCAGCAGTCTTCCGGGACAGGGGGCGAAGGTTTACGCAGATACGCAGTATTTT,CASSLPGQGAKVYADTQYF
TRBD1,-,TRBJ1-2,TRBV6-5,TGTGCCAGCAGACCCGGGACAGGCTATGGCTACACCTTC,CASRPGTGYGYTF
-,-,TRBJ1-5,TRBV24-1,TGTGCCACCAGACGGACAGACAATCAGCCCCAGCATTTT,CATRRTDNQPQHF
-,-,TRBJ2-7,TRBV3-1,TGTGCCAGCAGCGTTGACTACTACGAGCAGTACTTC,CASSVDYYEQYF
-,-,TRBJ2-2,TRBV7-9,TGTGCCAGCGCGAGCGGGGAGCTGTTTTTT,CASASGELFF
TRBD1,-,TRBJ1-4,TRBV12-3/TRBV12-4,TGTGCCACACAACAGGGGGTTCAGGAAAAACTGTTTTTT,CATQQGVQEKLFF
TRBD1,few,TRBJ1-2,TRBV11-2,TGTGCCAGCAGCCAAGCGACAGGGATGGATGGCTACACCTTC,CASSQATGMDGYTF
-,-,TRBJ1-1,TRBV19,TGTGCCAGTAGTACCCTCTTGAACACTGAAGCTTTCTTT,CASSTLLNTEAFF
-,-,TRBJ2-7,TRBV6-5,TGTGCCAGCAGTTATGGACTTTACGGCGAGCAGTACTTC,CASSYGLYGEQYF
-,few,TRBJ2-7,TRBV9,TGTGCCAGCAGCTTAGGACCAGTCCTCGACGAGCAGTACTTC,CASSLGPVLDEQYF
-,-,TRBJ2-5,TRBV15,TGTGCCACCAGCAGGGACGGGTTGGTGGGGTTCTTC,CATSRDGLVGFF
-,-,TRBJ2-7,TRBV5-8,TGTGCCAGCAGCTTCGGGAAAGGGACGGGATACGAGCAGTACTTC,CASSFGKGTGYEQYF
TRBD1,-,TRBJ1-2,TRBV6-5,TGTGCCAGCAGTTACTCGACAGGGTCTAATGGGGGCTACACCTTC,CASSYSTGSNGGYTF
TRBD1,many,TRBJ2-7,TRBV29-1,TGCAGCGTTGTGAGACAGGGGGGAGTCGAGCAGTACTTC,CSVVRQGGVEQYF
-,many,TRBJ1-1,TRBV29-1,TGCAGCGACGGGGCCACTGAAGCTTTCTTT,CSDGATEAFF
TRBD2,few,TRBJ2-7,TRBV12-3/TRBV12-4,TGTGCCAGCACCCGGGGGGGGACTAACGAGCAGTACTTC,CASTRGGTNEQYF
TRBD1,-,TRBJ2-2,TRBV5-1,TGCGCCAGCAGCCAACAGGGGCCCGGGGAGCTGTTTTTT,CASSQQGPGELFF
TRBD1,-,TRBJ2-7,TRBV10-3,TGTGCCAGCAGTTCTTGGGACAGGGGGGCCTACGAGCAGTACTTC,CASSSWDRGAYEQYF
-,-,TRBJ2-7,TRBV2,TGTGCCAGCATAGAGGGTCAATTCTCCTACGAGCAGTACTTC,CASIEGQFSYEQYF
-,few,TRBJ1-1,TRBV7-9,TGTGCCAGCAGCCCTCATTCACAGACCAACACTGAAGCTTTCTTT,CASSPHSQTNTEAFF
-,many,TRBJ2-5,TRBV7-2,TGTGCCAGCAGCTTATCGATGGAGACCCAGTACTTC,CASSLSMETQYF
-,few,TRBJ2-6,TRBV5-4,TGTGCCAGCAGCCCCGGAGGGGCCAACGTCCTGACTTTC,CASSPGGANVLTF